The source of this T cell receptor (beta chain) is a study of blood T cell repertoires in COVID-19. On the study more broadly: The United States, Italy and Spain were the sources of the acute and convalescent COVID-19 samples. PBMCs, B-cell-depleted T cells, or T cells provided the cDNA or gDNA that made up the material.

The germline gives CDR1 LNHDA, CDR2 SQIVND (reference sequence). The CDR3 has 16 amino acids. Unmatched junction bases numbered 5, after V lost 3 bases and J lost 2 bases. As processed by the authors: Reference gene primers were amplified, and this amplification served to estimate nucleated cell counts. Method: immunoSEQ multiplex PCR; TCRdb's copy keeps in-frame clones and lacks some. The V and J calls and clone size were taken over from that table, and D and trimming were inferred from the DNA. The sample records around 140,000 clones, roughly 86% being singletons. Adults between about 18 and 89 years of age took part from about two dozen US areas.

Sequenced: PBMCs or T cells enriched from blood (not recorded which). The TCR comes from a woman in her forties or fifties with acute COVID-19. The V gene is TRBV19, the J gene TRBJ2-1, with 9 bases that match TRBD2. The CDR3 region is CASSILAGSTYNEQFF. CDR3 DNA: TGTGCCAGTAGTATCCTAGCGGGAAGTACCTACAATGAGCAGTTCTTC.